This T cell receptor (beta chain) is drawn from a study of CD8+ T cells in alopecia areata. Whole-study findings and limits: Scalp sequencing captures resident alphabeta T cells of normal skin too. Tofacitinib significantly brought down scalp clonality and expanded CD8+ clones among top 100. Many expanded lesional clones persisted during tofacitinib (in both scalp and blood).

Isolated RNA was reverse transcribed into cDNA used as the sequencing template. Repertoires were generated with immunoSEQ multiplex PCR, while TCRdb's copy carries only in-frame clones and drops some. The sample includes under 150,000 clones, 50% to 65% of them seen just once. In the case of this clone: Its antigen is unidentified.

Trimming stripped 6 bases from V and 2 bases from J, with 14 bases between. From germline, CDR1 is MNHNS and CDR2 SASEGT. This CDR3 contains 15 residues. Treatment meaning: oral pan-JAK inhibitor, 5-10 mg twice daily. Both peripheral blood and punch biopsies of lesional scalp skin were obtained from patients who had alopecia areata. The specimen was CD4+ T cells sorted from blood, collected at week 24, from a patient treated with tofacitinib. The receptor was derived from a human donor with alopecia areata. This chain connects TRBV6-1 to TRBJ1-5, with no clear D. The CDR3 here is CASSSSDQGNQPQHF. CDR3 in DNA: TGTGCCAGCAGCTCCTCGGACCAGGGCAATCAGCCCCAGCATTTT.